This T cell receptor beta chain stems from a study of long-term antiretroviral therapy in people with HIV. The V and J ends lost 5 bases and 8 bases, in that order; junction bases with no gene match: 21. CDR3 length: 18 amino acids. Germline lookup yields CDR1 SGHAT and CDR2 FQNNGV. Survey-level immunoSEQ v3.0 assays were run. Produced via immunoSEQ multiplex PCR; TCRdb's table is partial and in-frame only. The sample carries around 16,000 clones, around nine tenths recorded once. This chain links TRBV11-2 with TRBJ2-1; TRBD2 matches at 7 bases. The TCR was taken from a man aged 45-65 years with HIV. The source was unsorted PBMCs, collected 0.7 years before starting antiretroviral therapy. Here the CDR3 reads CASSRGEWMGGAGDEQFF. The CDR3 nucleotides read TGTGCCAGCAGCCGCGGTGAGTGGATGGGAGGGGCAGGAGATGAGCAGTTCTTC.